A single sample is the source of the 30 T cell receptor beta chains below, sequenced in a study of T cell responses to AZD1222 COVID-19 vaccine. Assay: immunoSEQ multiplex PCR; the TCRdb copy retains only in-frame clones and omits some. The sample comprises about 92,000 clones, 90% of which are singletons, and about a quarter rests with the top ten. The sample consisted of peripheral blood, taken on day 0 of AZD1222 vaccination. Receptor source: an adult in good health.

This clone came up a few times. This sequence joins TRBV28 and TRBJ2-1; TRBD2 aligns across 9 bases. Germline-derived CDR1 and CDR2 are MDHEN and SYDVKM. This CDR3 region has 15 residues. With V trimmed by 7 bases and J by 3 bases, 7 bases remained unmatched. The CDR3 DNA reads TGTGCCAGCACCACCGCTAGCGGGATCTACAATGAGCAGTTCTTC. Its protein product is CASTTASGIYNEQFF.

V is TRBV3-1 (or the pseudogene TRBV3-2) and J is TRBJ1-5, with a weak D call TRBD1 (6 bases). The CDR3 is 14 amino acids. The V gene's germline CDR1 is LGHDT and CDR2 YNNKEL (reference sequence). The germline V and J ends were trimmed by 1 base and 7 bases, with 11 bases remaining between them. The CDR3, as DNA: TGTGCCAGCAGCCAAGGGAGGGGGGGGCAGCCCCAGCATTTT. This gives the protein CASSQGRGGQPQHF.

This chain joins TRBV28 and TRBJ2-7; 7 bases match TRBD2. In germline, CDR1 is MDHEN, CDR2 SYDVKM. The CDR3 is 12 residues long. V gave up 8 bases and J gave up 5 bases; unmatched junction bases: 6. This chain's CDR3 is CASYRGVHEQYF. The CDR3 bases are TGTGCCAGCTATCGGGGGGTCCACGAGCAGTACTTC.

The gene calls are TRBV7-2 and TRBJ1-2, with TRBD1 as a possible D gene (5 bases). The CDR3 totals 15 residues. V dropped 5 bases and J dropped 1 base, with 14 bases sitting between them. Germline V CDR1 and CDR2: SGHTA, FQGNSA. CDR3 amino acids: CASSPRAGSNYGYTF. The CDR3 DNA follows: TGTGCCAGCAGCCCACGGGCAGGGAGTAACTATGGCTACACCTTC.

The chain has TRBV5-8 and TRBJ2-2; TRBD2 agrees at 7 bases. In germline, CDR1 is SGHTS, CDR2 YDEGEE. The length of the CDR3 is 16 residues. Trimming took 4 bases from V and 7 from J; bases not matched to a gene: 13. CDR3 residues: CASSPGLGLQIGELFF. The CDR3 DNA is TGTGCCAGCAGCCCCGGACTAGGATTGCAAATCGGGGAGCTGTTTTTT. The whole variable domain, remainder taken from reference TRBV5-8 and TRBJ2-2, is EAGVTQSPTHLIKTRGQQATLRCSPISGHTSVYWYQQALGLGLQFLLWYDEGEERNRGNFPPRFSGRQFPNYSSELNVNALELEDSALYLCASSPGLGLQIGELFFGEGSRLTVL.

The rearrangement joins TRBV18 to TRBJ2-3; TRBD2 matches at 12 bases. V lost 5 bases and J lost 14; bases outside the gene matches: 20. CDR1 is KGHSH and CDR2 is LQKENI in the germline V gene. CDR3 length equals 17 residues. The DNA of the CDR3 is TGTGCCAGCTCAACCTCGGCGGCTAGCGGGAGGGCCTTGGGTGCGTATTTT. It yields the protein CASSTSAASGRALGAYF.

The J gene is TRBJ2-3, the V gene TRBV14; maybe TRBD2 (5 bases). Germline lookup yields CDR1 SGHDN and CDR2 FVKESK. Trimming removed 1 base at V and 8 bases at J, with 7 bases between. The CDR3 is 12 amino acids. CDR3 amino acids: CASSQGSGTQYF. The CDR3 DNA is TGTGCCAGCAGCCAAGGGAGCGGTACGCAGTATTTT.

The chain combines TRBV9 with TRBJ2-7; a possible D gene is TRBD1 (6 bases). CDR3 length: 14 amino acids. The V and J ends lost 0 bases and 3 bases respectively, with 10 bases between them. CDR1 and CDR2 (germline): SGDLS, YYNGEE. The CDR3 nucleotides read TGTGCCAGCAGCGTAGAGGCAGGGGTCTACGAGCAGTACTTC. Translating it yields CASSVEAGVYEQYF.

The rearrangement links TRBV25-1 to TRBJ2-7; 14 bases map to TRBD2. The CDR3 is 15 amino acids. Per the germline V gene, CDR1 is MGHDK and CDR2 is SYGVNS. J lost 4 bases, V lost 7 bases, and 6 bases had no gene match. CDR3 protein: CASTRGTSGSYEQYF. For the CDR3, the DNA is TGTGCCAGCACCCGGGGGACTAGCGGGAGTTACGAGCAGTACTTC.

V and J are TRBV21-1 and TRBJ2-7; no DNA check was done on the table's D call, TRBD1. TRBV21-1 is reported as a pseudogene. This CDR3 is 15 amino acids long. The CDR3 sequence is CASMRPAAGGYEQYF. In DNA, the CDR3 is TGTGCCAGCATGCGTCCTGCGGCAGGGGGCTACGAGCAGTACTTC.

The chain uses TRBV4-3 and TRBJ2-2, with D unclear. CDR1 is LGHNA and CDR2 is YSLEER in the germline V gene. The CDR3 is made up of 15 amino acids. The V end was cut by 3 bases, the J end by 0 bases, with 8 bases between. The CDR3 spells CASSHGQANTGELFF. The DNA for the CDR3 is TGCGCCAGCAGCCACGGTCAGGCGAACACCGGGGAGCTGTTTTTT.

V usage is TRBV5-4 and J usage is TRBJ2-7; D is unresolved. The CDR3 spans 14 residues. V was trimmed by 0 bases and J by 1 base, leaving 8 bases between them. Germline assignment: CDR1 SGHNT and CDR2 YYREEE (reference sequence). CDR3 in amino acids: CASSLAFSSYEQYF. CDR3 DNA: TGTGCCAGCAGCTTGGCCTTCAGTTCCTACGAGCAGTACTTC.

This chain joins TRBV10-1 and TRBJ1-2, with D possibly TRBD1 on 5 matching bases. The germline V gene has CDR1 WNHNN and CDR2 SYGVQD (reference sequence). The germline V and J ends were trimmed by 6 bases and 1 base, with 9 bases remaining between them. The CDR3 is made up of 13 amino acids. CDR3 sequence: CASRLDNNYGYTF. The DNA of the CDR3 is TGCGCCAGCAGACTGGACAATAACTATGGCTACACCTTC.

This chain joins TRBV6-5 and TRBJ2-3; 8 bases are shared with TRBD2. The germline V gene encodes CDR1 MNHEY and CDR2 SVGAGI. Trimming at V came to 10 bases and at J to 1 base, leaving 7 bases not matched to a gene. The length of the CDR3 is 14 residues. CDR3 sequence: CATSPGGRTDTQYF. The CDR3 bases are TGTGCCACCTCCCCGGGGGGGCGCACAGATACGCAGTATTTT.

This chain links TRBV19 with TRBJ1-1; D not certain. The germline gives CDR1 LNHDA, CDR2 SQIVND (reference sequence). V was pared by 5 bases and J by 7 bases, with 11 bases between. The CDR3 is made up of 12 amino acids. As DNA, the CDR3 is TGTGCCAGTAGTGACCGCCACCTTGAAGCTTTCTTT. Translation: CASSDRHLEAFF.

This clone was picked up one time. The chain is built from TRBV19 and TRBJ1-4, with D uncertain. Germline V gene data show CDR1 as LNHDA and CDR2 as SQIVND (reference sequence). This CDR3 comprises 15 residues. V was cut by 5 bases and J by 6 bases, with 16 bases left in between. CDR3 protein: CASSPPGTLHEKLFF. The DNA for the CDR3 is TGTGCCAGTAGTCCGCCGGGAACCCTCCATGAAAAACTGTTTTTT.

The J gene is TRBJ2-5, the V gene TRBV10-3; TRBD2 might be the D (6 bases). This CDR3 region has 15 residues. The germline gives CDR1 ENHRY, CDR2 SYGVKD. Trimming removed 7 bases at V and 2 bases at J, with 17 bases between. CDR3 in amino acids: CAINRDFGKQETQYF. The CDR3 nucleotides read TGTGCCATCAACCGGGACTTTGGGAAACAAGAGACCCAGTACTTC.

V gene TRBV29-1 combines with J gene TRBJ2-3; no definite D call. V was pared by 3 bases and J by 4 bases, with 8 bases between. CDR1 is SQVTM, CDR2 ANQGSEA, per germline. This CDR3 spans 12 amino acids. The CDR3 sequence: CSVDSGADTQYF. The CDR3 bases are TGCAGCGTTGACAGTGGGGCAGATACGCAGTATTTT.

This chain connects TRBV4-2 to TRBJ2-6, with 8 bases fitting TRBD1. Germline CDR1 LGHNA, CDR2 YNFKEQ. CDR3 length equals 22 residues. Trimming at V came to 1 base and at J to 0 bases, leaving 17 bases not matched to a gene. CDR3 sequence (DNA): TGTGCCAGCAGCCAAGCCCTCGGGCAGGGGGCTAGGATTAGCTCTGGGGCCAACGTCCTGACTTTC. Translated: CASSQALGQGARISSGANVLTF.

The rearrangement joins TRBV5-4 to TRBJ2-5; 7 bases agree with TRBD1. Unmatched junction bases numbered 2, after V lost 4 bases and J lost 5 bases. The CDR3 is 12 residues long. Looked up from germline, CDR1 is SGHNT and CDR2 is YYREEE (reference sequence). The CDR3 protein is CASSRQGETQYF. CDR3 sequence (DNA): TGTGCCAGCAGCCGACAGGGCGAGACCCAGTACTTC.

The V and J genes are TRBV7-9 and TRBJ2-3; D not certain. The CDR3 totals 14 residues. Germline V gene lookup returns CDR1 SEHNR and CDR2 FQNEAQ (reference sequence). Trimming took off 5 bases at V and 1 base at J, with 10 bases between the two ends. The CDR3 sequence is CASSLRQGTDTQYF. The DNA for the CDR3 is TGTGCCAGCAGCCTCCGCCAGGGCACAGATACGCAGTATTTT. Filled out from reference TRBV7-9 and TRBJ2-3, the complete variable domain reads DTGVSQNPRHKITKRGQNVTFRCDPISEHNRLYWYRQTLGQGPEFLTYFQNEAQLEKSRLLSDRFSAERPKGSFSTLEIQRTEQGDSAMYLCASSLRQGTDTQYFGPGTRLTVL.

The chain links TRBV3-1 (or the pseudogene TRBV3-2) to TRBJ2-7; possibly TRBD2 for D (5 bases). The germline V gene has CDR1 LGHDT and CDR2 YNNKEL (reference sequence). This CDR3 spans 16 amino acids. The V end lost 0 bases, the J end lost 5 bases, and 17 bases lay between the germline ends. Here the CDR3 DNA reads TGTGCCAGCAGCCAAGATCGCCGGAGAGGGCCCCACGAGCAGTACTTC. It translates to CASSQDRRRGPHEQYF.

The chain employs TRBV6-2 or TRBV6-3 and TRBJ2-1, with 9 bases lining up with TRBD2. J lost 8 bases, V lost 2 bases, and 16 bases had no gene match. Germline values: CDR1 MNHEY, CDR2 SVGEGT. CDR3 length equals 18 residues. The CDR3 protein is CASSYHTRGSGSLDEQFF. The DNA for the CDR3 is TGTGCCAGCAGTTACCACACCCGGGGTAGCGGGAGTTTGGATGAGCAGTTCTTC.

In this sample, this clone turned up a few times. As DNA, the CDR3 is TGTGCCAGCAGCCTCCGGGACAGGGTATATAATTCACCCCTCCACTTT. Translation: CASSLRDRVYNSPLHF. The chain couples TRBV7-8 to TRBJ1-6; 9 bases align to TRBD1. This CDR3 comprises 16 residues. Germline loops: CDR1 SGHVS, CDR2 FQNEAQ. V shed 5 bases and J 4 bases; nucleotides not matched to a gene: 6.

This sequence joins TRBV6-5 and TRBJ2-7; 7 nucleotides line up with TRBD1. Trimming removed 7 bases from V and 5 bases from J; junction bases left unmatched: 8. Germline assignment: CDR1 MNHEY and CDR2 SVGAGI. The CDR3 has 13 amino acids. CDR3 amino acids: CASTMTGINEQYF. The CDR3 nucleotides read TGTGCCAGCACAATGACAGGGATCAACGAGCAGTACTTC.

The chain combines TRBV11-2 with TRBJ2-4, with 9 bases identical to TRBD2. CDR3 length equals 16 residues. J gave up 4 bases and V 4 bases, and 8 bases lay outside the gene matches. Germline lookup yields CDR1 SGHAT and CDR2 FQNNGV. The CDR3 sequence is CASSYARLADKNIQYF. The CDR3 nucleotides are TGTGCCAGCAGCTACGCAAGACTAGCGGATAAAAACATTCAGTACTTC.

The chain uses TRBV27 and TRBJ2-1; no reliable D call. Looked up from germline, CDR1 is MNHEY and CDR2 is SMNVEV (reference sequence). Trimming left V 5 bases short and J 6 bases short, with 14 bases between. The length of the CDR3 is 14 residues. This CDR3 is CASSLVGLGNEQFF. For the CDR3, the DNA is TGTGCCAGCAGTCTAGTGGGATTGGGCAATGAGCAGTTCTTC.

This chain connects TRBV4-2 to TRBJ2-3; D is perhaps TRBD2 (6 bases). CDR1 LGHNA and CDR2 YNFKEQ come from the germline V gene. The V end lost 3 bases, the J end lost 1 base, and 20 bases lay between the germline ends. The CDR3 has 18 residues. Here the CDR3 reads CASSHISLTSRGTDTQYF. CDR3 DNA sequence: TGTGCCAGCAGCCACATATCTTTGACTAGTCGCGGCACAGATACGCAGTATTTT.

The gene calls are TRBV18 and TRBJ1-5; D remains ambiguous. V lost 0 bases to trimming and J lost 6 bases, with 12 bases between them. CDR3 size: 15 residues. Germline loops: CDR1 KGHSH, CDR2 LQKENI. In DNA form, the CDR3 reads TGTGCCAGCTCACCACCTAGCCGGGTTGGTCAGCCCCAGCATTTT. Amino acids: CASSPPSRVGQPQHF.

The chain links TRBV18 to TRBJ1-1, with 8 bases identical to TRBD1. With 2 bases clipped from V and 4 bases from J, the junction kept 3 bases outside the gene matches. CDR1 is KGHSH and CDR2 is LQKENI in the germline V gene. This CDR3 is 14 amino acids long. The CDR3 reads CASSPLTGATEAFF. The CDR3 nucleotides read TGTGCCAGCTCACCATTGACAGGGGCCACTGAAGCTTTCTTT.